This T cell receptor (beta chain) was found in a study of cytomegalovirus exposure and HLA in healthy donors. The germline V gene has CDR1 WSHSY and CDR2 SAAADI. Trimming cost V 6 bases and J 1 base; bases outside gene matches: 4. The CDR3 runs to 15 residues. Measured with immunoSEQ multiplex PCR; TCRdb has only the in-frame clones, and not every one. The sample consists of 90,000 or so clones, around 96% of them appearing once. Material for sequencing was PBMCs. The source of this sequence is a man younger than 30 in good health and CMV-seronegative. The J gene is TRBJ2-2, the V gene TRBV10-2; 8 bases align to TRBD1. This CDR3 reads CASRIGQGNTGELFF. In DNA form, the CDR3 reads TGCGCCAGCAGAATAGGACAGGGGAACACCGGGGAGCTGTTTTTT.